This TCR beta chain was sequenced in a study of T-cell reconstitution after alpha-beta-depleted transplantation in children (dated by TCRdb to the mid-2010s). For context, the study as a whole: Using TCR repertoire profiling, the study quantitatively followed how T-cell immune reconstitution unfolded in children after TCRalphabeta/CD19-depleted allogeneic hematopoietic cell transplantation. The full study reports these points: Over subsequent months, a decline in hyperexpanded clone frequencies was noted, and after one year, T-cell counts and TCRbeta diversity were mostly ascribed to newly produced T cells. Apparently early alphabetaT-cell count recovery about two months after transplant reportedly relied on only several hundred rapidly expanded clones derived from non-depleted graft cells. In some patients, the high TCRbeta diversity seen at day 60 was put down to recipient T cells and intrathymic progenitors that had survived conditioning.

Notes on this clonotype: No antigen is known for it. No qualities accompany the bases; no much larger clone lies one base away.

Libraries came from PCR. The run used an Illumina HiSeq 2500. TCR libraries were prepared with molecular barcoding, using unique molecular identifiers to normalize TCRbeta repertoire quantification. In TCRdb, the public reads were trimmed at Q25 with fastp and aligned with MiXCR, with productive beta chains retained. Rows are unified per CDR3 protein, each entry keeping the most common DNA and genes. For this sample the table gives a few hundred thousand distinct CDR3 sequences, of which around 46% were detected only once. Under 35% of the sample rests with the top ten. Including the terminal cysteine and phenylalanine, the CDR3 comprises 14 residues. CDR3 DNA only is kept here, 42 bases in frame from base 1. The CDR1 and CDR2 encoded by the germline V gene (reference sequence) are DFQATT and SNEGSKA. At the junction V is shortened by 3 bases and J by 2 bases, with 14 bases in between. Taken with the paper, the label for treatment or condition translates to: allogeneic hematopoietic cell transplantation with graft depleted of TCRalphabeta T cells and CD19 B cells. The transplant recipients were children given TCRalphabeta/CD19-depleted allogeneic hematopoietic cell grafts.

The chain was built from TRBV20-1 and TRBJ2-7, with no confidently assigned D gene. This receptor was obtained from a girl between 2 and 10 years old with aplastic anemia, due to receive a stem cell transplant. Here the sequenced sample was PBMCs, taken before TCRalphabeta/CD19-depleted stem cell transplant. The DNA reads TGCAGTGCTAGGAGCCCGAATCCGCCCTACGAGCAGTACTTC. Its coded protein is CSARSPNPPYEQYF.